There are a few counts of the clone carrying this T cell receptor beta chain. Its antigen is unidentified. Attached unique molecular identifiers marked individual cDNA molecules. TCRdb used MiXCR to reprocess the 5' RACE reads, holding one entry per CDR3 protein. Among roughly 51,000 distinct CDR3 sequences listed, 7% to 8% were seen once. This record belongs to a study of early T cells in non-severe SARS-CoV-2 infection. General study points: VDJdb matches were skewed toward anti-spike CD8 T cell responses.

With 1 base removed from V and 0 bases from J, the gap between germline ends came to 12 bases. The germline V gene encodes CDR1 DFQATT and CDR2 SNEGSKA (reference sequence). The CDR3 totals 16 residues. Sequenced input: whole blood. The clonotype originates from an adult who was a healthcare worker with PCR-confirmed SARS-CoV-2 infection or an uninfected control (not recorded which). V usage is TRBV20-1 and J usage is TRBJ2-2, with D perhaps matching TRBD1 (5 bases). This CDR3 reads CSARGVGHTNTGELFF. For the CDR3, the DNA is TGCAGTGCTAGAGGGGTAGGACACACGAACACCGGGGAGCTGTTTTTT.